The clone carrying this T cell receptor (beta chain) was seen a handful of times. Its antigen is unknown. Sorting produced populations that all topped 95% purity. The data stem from a study of beta chain features in type 1 diabetes. Study-level background: The examined sorted cells totaled over 85,000,000 across samples. Findings and limits, study-wide: HLA influence on TCRB rearrangement stayed unresolved here. Among patients with Type 1 diabetes, TCRB CDR3s were moderately but significantly shorter in every one of the four CD4+ subsets.

The investigators reverse transcribed all of the isolated RNA, so they sequenced expressed TCRB transcripts. Some clones are missing from TCRdb's copy, which holds only in-frame ones; the method was immunoSEQ multiplex PCR. The data show 550,000 to 850,000 clones, around an eighth seen once. V gave up 4 bases and J gave up 3 bases, with 3 bases separating them. Germline V gives CDR1 SQVTM, CDR2 ANQGSEA. The CDR3 length is 10 residues. V usage is TRBV29-1 and J usage is TRBJ2-5; D not resolved. This TCR was sampled from a man between 18 and 29 years old with type 1 diabetes. The sequencing sample was made of naive CD4+ T cells from blood. The CDR3 sequence: CSVVKETQYF. CDR3 in DNA: TGCAGCGTTGTTAAAGAGACCCAGTACTTC.